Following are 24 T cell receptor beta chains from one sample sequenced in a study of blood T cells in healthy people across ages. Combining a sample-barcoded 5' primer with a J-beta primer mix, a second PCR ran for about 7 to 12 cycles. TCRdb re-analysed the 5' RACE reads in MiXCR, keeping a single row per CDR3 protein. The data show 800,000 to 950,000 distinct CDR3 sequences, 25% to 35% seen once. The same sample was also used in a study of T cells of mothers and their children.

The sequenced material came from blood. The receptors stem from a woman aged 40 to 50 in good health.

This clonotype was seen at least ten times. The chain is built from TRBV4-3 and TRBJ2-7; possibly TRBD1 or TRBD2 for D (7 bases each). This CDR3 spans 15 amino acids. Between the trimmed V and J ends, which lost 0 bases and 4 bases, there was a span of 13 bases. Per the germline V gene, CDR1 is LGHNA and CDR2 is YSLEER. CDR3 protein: CASSQDRQGGYEQYF. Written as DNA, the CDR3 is TGCGCCAGCAGCCAAGATCGGCAGGGGGGGTACGAGCAGTACTTC.

CDR3 residues: CASSRSGLQETQYF. The CDR3 DNA reads as TGTGCCAGCAGCCGTAGCGGACTGCAAGAGACCCAGTACTTC. The chain recombines TRBV27 with TRBJ2-5; possibly TRBD2 for D (6 bases). The CDR3 length is 14 residues. In germline, CDR1 is MNHEY, CDR2 SMNVEV (reference sequence). The V end was cut by 6 bases, the J end by 2 bases, with 13 bases between.

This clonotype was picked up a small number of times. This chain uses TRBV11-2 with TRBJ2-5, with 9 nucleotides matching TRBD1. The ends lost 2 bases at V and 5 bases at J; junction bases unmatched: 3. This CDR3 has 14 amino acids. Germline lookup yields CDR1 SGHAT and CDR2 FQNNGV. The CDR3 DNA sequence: TGTGCCAGCAGCTTACACAGGGGGCTCGAGACCCAGTACTTC. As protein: CASSLHRGLETQYF. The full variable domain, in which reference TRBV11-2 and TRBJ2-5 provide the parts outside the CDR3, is EAGVAQSPRYKIIEKRQSVAFWCNPISGHATLYWYQQILGQGPKLLIQFQNNGVVDDSQLPKDRFSAERLKGVDSTLKIQPAKLEDSAVYLCASSLHRGLETQYFGPGTRLLVL.

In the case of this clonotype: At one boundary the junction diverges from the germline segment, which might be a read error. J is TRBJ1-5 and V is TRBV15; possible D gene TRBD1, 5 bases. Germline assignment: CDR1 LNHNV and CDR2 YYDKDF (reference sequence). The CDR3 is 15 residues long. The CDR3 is CAASRAGASNQPQHF. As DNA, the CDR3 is TGTGCCGCCAGCAGAGCCGGGGCGTCCAATCAGCCCCAGCATTTT.

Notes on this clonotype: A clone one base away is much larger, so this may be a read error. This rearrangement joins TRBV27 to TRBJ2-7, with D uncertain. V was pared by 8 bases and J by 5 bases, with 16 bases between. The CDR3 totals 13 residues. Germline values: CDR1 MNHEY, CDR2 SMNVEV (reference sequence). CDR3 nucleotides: TGTGCCAGCCGACTTCAATCGAGCGACGAGCAGTACTTC. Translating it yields CASRLQSSDEQYF.

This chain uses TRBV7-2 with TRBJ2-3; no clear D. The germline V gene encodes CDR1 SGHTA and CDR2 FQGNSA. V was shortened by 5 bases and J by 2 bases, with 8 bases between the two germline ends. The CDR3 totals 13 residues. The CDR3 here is CASSLSITDTQYF. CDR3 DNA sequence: TGTGCCAGCAGCCTCTCAATCACAGATACGCAGTATTTT. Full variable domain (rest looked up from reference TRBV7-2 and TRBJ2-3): GAGVSQSPSNKVTEKGKDVELRCDPISGHTALYWYRQSLGQGLEFLIYFQGNSAPDKSGLPSDRFSAERTGGSVSTLTIQRTQQEDSAVYLCASSLSITDTQYFGPGTRLTVL.

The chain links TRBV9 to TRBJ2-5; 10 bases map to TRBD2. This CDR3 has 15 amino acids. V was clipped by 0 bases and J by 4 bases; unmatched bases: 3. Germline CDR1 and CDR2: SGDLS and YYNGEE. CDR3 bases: TGTGCCAGCAGCGTAGCTAGCGGGGGACGAGAGACCCAGTACTTC. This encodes CASSVASGGRETQYF.

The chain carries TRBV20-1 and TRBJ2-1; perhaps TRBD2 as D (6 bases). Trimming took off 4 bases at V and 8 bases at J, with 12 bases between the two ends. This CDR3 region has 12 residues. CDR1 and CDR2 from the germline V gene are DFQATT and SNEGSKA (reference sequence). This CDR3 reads CSAMRGGDEQFF. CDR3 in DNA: TGCAGTGCTATGAGGGGAGGCGATGAGCAGTTCTTC.

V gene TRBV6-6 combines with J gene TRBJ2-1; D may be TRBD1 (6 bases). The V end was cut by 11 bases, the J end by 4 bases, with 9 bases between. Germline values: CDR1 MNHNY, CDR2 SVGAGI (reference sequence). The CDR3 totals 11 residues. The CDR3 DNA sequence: TGTGCCGCAACAGGGTACAATGAGCAGTTCTTC. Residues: CAATGYNEQFF.

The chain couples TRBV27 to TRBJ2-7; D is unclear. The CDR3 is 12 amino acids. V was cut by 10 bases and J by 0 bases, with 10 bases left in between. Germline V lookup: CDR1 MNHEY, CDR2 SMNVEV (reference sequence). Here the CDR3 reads CATHCSSYEQYF. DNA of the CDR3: TGTGCCACCCATTGCAGCTCCTACGAGCAGTACTTC.

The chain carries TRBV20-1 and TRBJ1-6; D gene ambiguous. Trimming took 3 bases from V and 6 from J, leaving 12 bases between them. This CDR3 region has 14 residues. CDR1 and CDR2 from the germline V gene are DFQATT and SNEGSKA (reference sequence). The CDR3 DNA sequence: TGCAGTGCTAGCGGCGGAACCACTAATTCACCCCTCCACTTT. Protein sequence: CSASGGTTNSPLHF.

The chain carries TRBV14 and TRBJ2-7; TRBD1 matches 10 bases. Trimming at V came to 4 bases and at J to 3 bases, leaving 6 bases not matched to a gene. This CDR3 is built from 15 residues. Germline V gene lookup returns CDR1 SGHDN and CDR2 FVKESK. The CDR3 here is CASSRAGQGGYEQYF. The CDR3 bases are TGTGCCAGCAGCCGAGCCGGACAGGGGGGCTACGAGCAGTACTTC.

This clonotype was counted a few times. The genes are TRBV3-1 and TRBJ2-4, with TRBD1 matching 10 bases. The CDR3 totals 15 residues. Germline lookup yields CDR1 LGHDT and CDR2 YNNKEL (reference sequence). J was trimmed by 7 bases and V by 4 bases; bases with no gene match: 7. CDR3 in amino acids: CASSPGTGAGNIQYF. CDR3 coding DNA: TGTGCCAGCAGCCCGGGGACAGGGGCGGGGAACATTCAGTACTTC.

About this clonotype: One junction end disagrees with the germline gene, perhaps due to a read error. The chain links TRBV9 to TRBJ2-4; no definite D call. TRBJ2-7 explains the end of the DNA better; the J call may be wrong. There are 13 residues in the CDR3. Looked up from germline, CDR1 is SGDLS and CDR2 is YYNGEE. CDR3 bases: TGTGCCAGCAACGTAGGCACAACCTACGAGCAGTACTTC. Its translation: CASNVGTTYEQYF.

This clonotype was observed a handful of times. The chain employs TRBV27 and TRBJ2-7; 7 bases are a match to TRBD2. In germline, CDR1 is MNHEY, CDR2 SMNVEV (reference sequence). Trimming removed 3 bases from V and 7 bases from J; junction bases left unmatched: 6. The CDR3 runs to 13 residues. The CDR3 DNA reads TGTGCCAGCAGTTTGGTTGAGGGAGGGGAGCAGTACTTC. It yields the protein CASSLVEGGEQYF.

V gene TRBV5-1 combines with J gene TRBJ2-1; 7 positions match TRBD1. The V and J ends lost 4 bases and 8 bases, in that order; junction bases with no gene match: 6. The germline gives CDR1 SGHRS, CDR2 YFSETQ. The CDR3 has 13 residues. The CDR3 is CASSPRGGDEQFF. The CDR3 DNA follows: TGCGCCAGCAGCCCTAGAGGGGGCGATGAGCAGTTCTTC.

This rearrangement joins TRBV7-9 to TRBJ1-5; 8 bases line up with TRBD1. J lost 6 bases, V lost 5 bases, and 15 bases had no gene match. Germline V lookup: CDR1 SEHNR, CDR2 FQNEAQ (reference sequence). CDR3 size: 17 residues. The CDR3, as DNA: TGTGCCAGCAGCCAGGGGGCAGGAAGGGGTAATCGTCAGCCCCAGCATTTT. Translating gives CASSQGAGRGNRQPQHF.

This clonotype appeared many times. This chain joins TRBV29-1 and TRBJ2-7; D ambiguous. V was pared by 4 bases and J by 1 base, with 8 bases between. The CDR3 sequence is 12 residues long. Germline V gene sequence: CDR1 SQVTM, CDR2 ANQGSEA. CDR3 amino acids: CSVGEDSYEQYF. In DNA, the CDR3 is TGCAGCGTTGGTGAGGATTCCTACGAGCAGTACTTC.

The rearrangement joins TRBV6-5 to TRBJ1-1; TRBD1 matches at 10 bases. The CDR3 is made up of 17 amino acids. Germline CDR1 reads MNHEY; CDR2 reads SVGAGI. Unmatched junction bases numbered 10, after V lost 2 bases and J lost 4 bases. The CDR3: CASSYPTGGRGGTEAFF. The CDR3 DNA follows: TGTGCCAGCAGTTACCCGACAGGGGGCCGGGGGGGCACTGAAGCTTTCTTT.

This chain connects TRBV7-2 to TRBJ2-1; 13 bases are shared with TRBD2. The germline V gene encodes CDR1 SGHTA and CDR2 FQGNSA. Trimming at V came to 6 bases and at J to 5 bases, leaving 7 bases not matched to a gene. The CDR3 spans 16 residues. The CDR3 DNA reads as TGTGCCAGCAGGAATAGACTAGCGGGAGGCCACAATGAGCAGTTCTTC. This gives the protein CASRNRLAGGHNEQFF.

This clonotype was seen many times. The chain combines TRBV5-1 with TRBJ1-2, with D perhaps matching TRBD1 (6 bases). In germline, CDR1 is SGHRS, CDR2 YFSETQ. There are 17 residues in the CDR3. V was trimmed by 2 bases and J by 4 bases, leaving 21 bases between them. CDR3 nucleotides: TGCGCCAGCAGCTTATCCGGACAGCCTAGAAACTCCTATGGCTACACCTTC. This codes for CASSLSGQPRNSYGYTF. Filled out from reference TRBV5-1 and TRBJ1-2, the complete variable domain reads KAGVTQTPRYLIKTRGQQVTLSCSPISGHRSVSWYQQTPGQGLQFLFEYFSETQRNKGNFPGRFSGRQFSNSRSEMNVSTLELGDSALYLCASSLSGQPRNSYGYTFGSGTRLTVV.

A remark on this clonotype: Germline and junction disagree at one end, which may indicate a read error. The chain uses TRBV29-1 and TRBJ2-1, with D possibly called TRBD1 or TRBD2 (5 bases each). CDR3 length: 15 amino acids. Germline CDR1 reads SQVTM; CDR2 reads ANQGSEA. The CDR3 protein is CSVVRGASSYNEQDF. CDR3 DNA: TGCAGCGTTGTGAGAGGGGCGAGCTCCTACAATGAGCAGGACTTC.

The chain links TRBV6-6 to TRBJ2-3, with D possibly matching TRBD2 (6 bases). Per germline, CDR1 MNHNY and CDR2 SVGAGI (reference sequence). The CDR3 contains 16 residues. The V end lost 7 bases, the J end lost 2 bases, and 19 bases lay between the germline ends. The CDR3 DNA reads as TGTGCCAGCAAGAATCCTGGCGGGGACTCCACAGATACGCAGTATTTT. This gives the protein CASKNPGGDSTDTQYF.

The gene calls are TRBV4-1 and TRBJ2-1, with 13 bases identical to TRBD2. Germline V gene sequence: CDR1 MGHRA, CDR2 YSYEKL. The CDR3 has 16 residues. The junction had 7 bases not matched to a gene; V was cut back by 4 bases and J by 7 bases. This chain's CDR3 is CASSRSTSGGANEQFF. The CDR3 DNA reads TGCGCCAGCAGCCGGTCCACTAGCGGGGGGGCAAATGAGCAGTTCTTC.